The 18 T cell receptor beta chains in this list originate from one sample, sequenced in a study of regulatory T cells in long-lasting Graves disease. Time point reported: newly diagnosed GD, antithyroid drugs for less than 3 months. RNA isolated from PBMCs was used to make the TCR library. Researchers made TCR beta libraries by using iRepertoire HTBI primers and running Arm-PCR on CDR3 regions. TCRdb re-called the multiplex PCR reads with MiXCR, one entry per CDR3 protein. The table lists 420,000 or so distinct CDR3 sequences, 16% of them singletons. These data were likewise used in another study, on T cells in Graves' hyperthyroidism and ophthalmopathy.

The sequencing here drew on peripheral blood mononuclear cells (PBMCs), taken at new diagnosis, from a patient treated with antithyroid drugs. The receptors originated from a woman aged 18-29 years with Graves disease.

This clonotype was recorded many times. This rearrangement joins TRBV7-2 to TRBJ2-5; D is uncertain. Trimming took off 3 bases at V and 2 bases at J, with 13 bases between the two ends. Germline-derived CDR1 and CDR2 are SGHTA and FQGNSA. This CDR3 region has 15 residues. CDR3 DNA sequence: TGTGCCAGCAGCTTCGACCTGGGCAGTCAAGAGACCCAGTACTTC. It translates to CASSFDLGSQETQYF.

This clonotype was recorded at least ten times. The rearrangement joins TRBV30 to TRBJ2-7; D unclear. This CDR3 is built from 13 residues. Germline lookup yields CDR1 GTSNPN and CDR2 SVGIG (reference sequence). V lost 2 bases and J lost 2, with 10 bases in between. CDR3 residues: CAWSFGLPYEQYF. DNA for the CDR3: TGTGCCTGGAGTTTCGGCCTCCCCTACGAGCAGTACTTC.

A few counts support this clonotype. The CDR3 loop is CAISESSVLYEQYF. CDR3 DNA: TGTGCCATCAGTGAGTCGTCAGTTCTATACGAGCAGTACTTC. V usage is TRBV10-3 and J usage is TRBJ2-7; no firm D call. This CDR3 comprises 14 residues. The ends were cut back, 0 bases at V and 4 bases at J, with 10 bases in the middle. Per germline, CDR1 ENHRY and CDR2 SYGVKD.

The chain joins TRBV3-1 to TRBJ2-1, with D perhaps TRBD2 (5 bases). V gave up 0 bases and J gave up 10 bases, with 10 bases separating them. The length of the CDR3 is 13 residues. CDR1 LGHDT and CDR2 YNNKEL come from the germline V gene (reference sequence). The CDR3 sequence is CASSQDGGREQFF. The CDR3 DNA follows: TGTGCCAGCAGCCAAGATGGCGGGCGCGAGCAGTTCTTC.

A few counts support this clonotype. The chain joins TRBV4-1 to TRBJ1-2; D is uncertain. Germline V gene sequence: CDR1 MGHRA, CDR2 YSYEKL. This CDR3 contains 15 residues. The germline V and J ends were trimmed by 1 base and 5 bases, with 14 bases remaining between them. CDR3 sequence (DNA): TGCGCCAGCAGCCAAGTTACCCGGGCGGCGTATGGCTACACCTTC. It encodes CASSQVTRAAYGYTF.

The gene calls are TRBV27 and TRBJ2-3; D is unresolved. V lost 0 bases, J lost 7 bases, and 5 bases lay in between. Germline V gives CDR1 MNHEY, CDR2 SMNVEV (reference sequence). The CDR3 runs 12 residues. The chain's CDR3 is CASSLSGHTQYF. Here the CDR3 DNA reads TGTGCCAGCAGTTTATCTGGGCATACGCAGTATTTT.

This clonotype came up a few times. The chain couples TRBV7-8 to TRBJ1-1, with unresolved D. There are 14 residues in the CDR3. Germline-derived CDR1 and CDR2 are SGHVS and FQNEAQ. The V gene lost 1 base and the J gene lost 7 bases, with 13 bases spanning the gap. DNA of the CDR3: TGTGCCAGCAGCTTAGGGAGGGTTTCTCGTGAAGCTTTCTTT. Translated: CASSLGRVSREAFF. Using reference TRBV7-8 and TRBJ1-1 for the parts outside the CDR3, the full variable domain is GAGVSQSPRYKVAKRGQDVALRCDPISGHVSLFWYQQALGQGPEFLTYFQNEAQLDKSGLPSDRFFAERPEGSVSTLKIQRTQQEDSAVYLCASSLGRVSREAFFGQGTRLTVV.

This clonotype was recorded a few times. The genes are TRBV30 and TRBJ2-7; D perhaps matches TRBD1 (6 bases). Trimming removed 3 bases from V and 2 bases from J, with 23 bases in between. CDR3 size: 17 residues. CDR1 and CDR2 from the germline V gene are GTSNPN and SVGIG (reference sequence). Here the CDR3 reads CAWSSGTLTSWPYEQYF. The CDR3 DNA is TGTGCCTGGAGCTCCGGGACACTCACGTCATGGCCCTACGAGCAGTACTTC.

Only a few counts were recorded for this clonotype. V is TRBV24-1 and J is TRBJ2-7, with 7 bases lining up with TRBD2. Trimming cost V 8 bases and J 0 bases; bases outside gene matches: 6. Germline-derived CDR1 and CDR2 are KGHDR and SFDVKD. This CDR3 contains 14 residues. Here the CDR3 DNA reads TGTGCCACCAATAGCGGGCCCTACTCCTACGAGCAGTACTTC. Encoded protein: CATNSGPYSYEQYF.

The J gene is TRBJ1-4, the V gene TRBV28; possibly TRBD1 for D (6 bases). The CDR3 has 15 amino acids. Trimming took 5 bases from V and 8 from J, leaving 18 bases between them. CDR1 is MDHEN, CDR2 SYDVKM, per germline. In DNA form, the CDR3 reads TGTGCCAGCAGTCCCCCCGGGGGCGCGCTAGAAAAACTGTTTTTT. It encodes CASSPPGGALEKLFF.

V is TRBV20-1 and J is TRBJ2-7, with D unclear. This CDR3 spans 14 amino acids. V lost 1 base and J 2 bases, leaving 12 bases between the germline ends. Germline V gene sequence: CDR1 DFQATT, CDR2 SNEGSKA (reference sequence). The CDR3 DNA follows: TGCAGTGCTAGAGTTGGCAGCTTAGCCTACGAGCAGTACTTC. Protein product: CSARVGSLAYEQYF.

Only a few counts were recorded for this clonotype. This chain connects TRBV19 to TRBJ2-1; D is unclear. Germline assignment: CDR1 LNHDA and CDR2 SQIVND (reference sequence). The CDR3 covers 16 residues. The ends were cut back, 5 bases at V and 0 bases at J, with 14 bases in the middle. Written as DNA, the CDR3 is TGTGCCAGTAGTCTCCCGGGCCGAAGCTCCTACAATGAGCAGTTCTTC. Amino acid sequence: CASSLPGRSSYNEQFF.

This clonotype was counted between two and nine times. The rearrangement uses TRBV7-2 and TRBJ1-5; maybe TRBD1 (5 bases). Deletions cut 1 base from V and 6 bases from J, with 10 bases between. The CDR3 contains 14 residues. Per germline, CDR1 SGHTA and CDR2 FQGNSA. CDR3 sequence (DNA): TGTGCCAGCAGCTTAGATGGGACGGCTCAGCCCCAGCATTTT. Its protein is CASSLDGTAQPQHF. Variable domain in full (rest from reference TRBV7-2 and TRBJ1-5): GAGVSQSPSNKVTEKGKDVELRCDPISGHTALYWYRQSLGQGLEFLIYFQGNSAPDKSGLPSDRFSAERTGGSVSTLTIQRTQQEDSAVYLCASSLDGTAQPQHFGDGTRLSIL.

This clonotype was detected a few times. The CDR3 sequence is CSARDITVLNSPLHF. CDR3 nucleotides: TGCAGTGCTAGAGATATCACGGTCTTAAATTCACCCCTCCACTTT. V usage is TRBV20-1 and J usage is TRBJ1-6; D not resolved. CDR1 and CDR2 (germline): DFQATT, SNEGSKA (reference sequence). CDR3 length: 15 residues. With 0 bases removed from V and 7 bases from J, the gap between germline ends came to 13 bases.

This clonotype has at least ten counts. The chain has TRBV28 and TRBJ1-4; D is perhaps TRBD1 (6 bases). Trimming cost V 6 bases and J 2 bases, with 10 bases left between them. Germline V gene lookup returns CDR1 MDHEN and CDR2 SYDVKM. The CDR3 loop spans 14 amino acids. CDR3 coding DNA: TGTGCCAGCAGCCCCGGACAGACTAATGAAAAACTGTTTTTT. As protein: CASSPGQTNEKLFF. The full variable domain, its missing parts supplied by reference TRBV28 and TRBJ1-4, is DVKVTQSSRYLVKRTGEKVFLECVQDMDHENMFWYRQDPGLGLRLIYFSYDVKMKEKGDIPEGYSVSREKKERFSLILESASTNQTSMYLCASSPGQTNEKLFFGSGTQLSVL.

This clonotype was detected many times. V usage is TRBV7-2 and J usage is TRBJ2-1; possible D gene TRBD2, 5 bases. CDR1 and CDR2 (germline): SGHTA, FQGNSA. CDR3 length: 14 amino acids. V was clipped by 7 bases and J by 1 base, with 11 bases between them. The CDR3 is CASTPDLSYNEQFF. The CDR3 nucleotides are TGTGCCAGCACCCCGGACTTGTCCTACAATGAGCAGTTCTTC.

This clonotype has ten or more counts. CDR3 sequence: CASSLAGTVNQPQHF. CDR3 nucleotides: TGTGCCAGCAGCTTAGCTGGTACAGTCAATCAGCCCCAGCATTTT. V usage is TRBV7-2 and J usage is TRBJ1-5; D remains unclear. This CDR3 spans 15 amino acids. The germline V and J ends were trimmed by 0 bases and 3 bases, with 9 bases remaining between them. CDR1 SGHTA and CDR2 FQGNSA come from the germline V gene.

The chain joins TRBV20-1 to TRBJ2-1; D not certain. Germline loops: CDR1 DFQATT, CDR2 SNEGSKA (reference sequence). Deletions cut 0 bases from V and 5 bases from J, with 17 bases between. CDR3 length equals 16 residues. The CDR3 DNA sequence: TGCAGTGCTAGAGATCCACTCGGCAGTCGAAACAATGAGCAGTTCTTC. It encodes CSARDPLGSRNNEQFF.